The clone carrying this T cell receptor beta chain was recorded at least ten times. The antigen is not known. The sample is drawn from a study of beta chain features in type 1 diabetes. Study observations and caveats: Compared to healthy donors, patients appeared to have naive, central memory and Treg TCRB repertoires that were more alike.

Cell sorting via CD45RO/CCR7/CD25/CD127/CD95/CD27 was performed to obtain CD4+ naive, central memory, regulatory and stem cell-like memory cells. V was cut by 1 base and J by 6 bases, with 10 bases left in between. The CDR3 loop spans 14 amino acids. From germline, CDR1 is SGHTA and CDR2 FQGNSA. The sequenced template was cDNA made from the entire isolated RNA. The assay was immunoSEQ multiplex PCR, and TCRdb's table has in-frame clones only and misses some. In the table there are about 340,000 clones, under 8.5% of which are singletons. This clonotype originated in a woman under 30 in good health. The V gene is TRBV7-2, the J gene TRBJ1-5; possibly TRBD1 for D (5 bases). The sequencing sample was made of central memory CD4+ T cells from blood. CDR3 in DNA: TGTGCCAGCAGCTTAGACAGGTCGGTTCAGCCCCAGCATTTT. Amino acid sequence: CASSLDRSVQPQHF.